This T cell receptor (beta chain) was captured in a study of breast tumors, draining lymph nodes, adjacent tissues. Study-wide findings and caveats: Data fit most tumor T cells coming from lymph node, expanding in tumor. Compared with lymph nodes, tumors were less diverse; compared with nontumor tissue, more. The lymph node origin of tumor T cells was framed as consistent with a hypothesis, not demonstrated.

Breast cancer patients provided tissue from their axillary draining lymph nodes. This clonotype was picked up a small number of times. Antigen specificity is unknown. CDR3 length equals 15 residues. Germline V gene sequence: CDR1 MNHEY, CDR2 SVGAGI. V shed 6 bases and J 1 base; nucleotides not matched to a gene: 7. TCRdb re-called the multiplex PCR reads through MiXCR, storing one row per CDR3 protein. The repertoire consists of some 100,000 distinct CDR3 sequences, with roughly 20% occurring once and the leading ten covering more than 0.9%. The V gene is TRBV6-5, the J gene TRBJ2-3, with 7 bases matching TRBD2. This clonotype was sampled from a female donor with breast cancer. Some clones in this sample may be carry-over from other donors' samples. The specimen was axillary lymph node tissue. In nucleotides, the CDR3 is TGTGCCAGCAGATTAGCGGGTCTGCGCACAGATACGCAGTATTTT. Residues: CASRLAGLRTDTQYF.